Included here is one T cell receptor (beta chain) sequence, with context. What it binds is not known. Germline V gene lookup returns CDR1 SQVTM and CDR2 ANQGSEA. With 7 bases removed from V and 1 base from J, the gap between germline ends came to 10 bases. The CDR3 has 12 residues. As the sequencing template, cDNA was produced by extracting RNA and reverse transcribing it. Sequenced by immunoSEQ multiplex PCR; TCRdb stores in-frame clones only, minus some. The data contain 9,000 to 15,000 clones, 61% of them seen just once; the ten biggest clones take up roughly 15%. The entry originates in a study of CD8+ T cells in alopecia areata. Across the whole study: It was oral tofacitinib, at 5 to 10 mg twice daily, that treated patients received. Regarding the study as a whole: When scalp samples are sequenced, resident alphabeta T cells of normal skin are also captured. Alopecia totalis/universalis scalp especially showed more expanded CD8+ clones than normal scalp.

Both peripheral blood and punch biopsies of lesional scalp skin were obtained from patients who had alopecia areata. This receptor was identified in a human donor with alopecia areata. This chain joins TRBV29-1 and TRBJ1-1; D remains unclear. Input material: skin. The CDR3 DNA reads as TGCAGCGCACACCGGGGGAACACTGAAGCTTTCTTT. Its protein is CSAHRGNTEAFF. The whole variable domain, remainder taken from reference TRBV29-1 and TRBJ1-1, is SAVISQKPSRDICQRGTSLTIQCQVDSQVTMMFWYRQQPGQSLTLIATANQGSEATYESGFVIDKFPISRPNLTFSTLTVSNMSPEDSSIYLCSAHRGNTEAFFGQGTRLTVV.